This T cell receptor beta chain was captured in a study of blood T cell repertoires in COVID-19. At the level of the study: The samples span acute and convalescent COVID-19 from the United States, Italy and Spain. The analysed material was cDNA or gDNA that came from T cells, B-cell-depleted T cells, or PBMCs.

This CDR3 is built from 15 residues. V shed 2 bases and J shed 3 bases, with 11 bases lying between them. Germline CDR1 and CDR2: MNHNS and SASEGT. In the source study's methods: Amplification from reference gene primers served as the basis for estimated nucleated cell counts. Data came from immunoSEQ multiplex PCR; TCRdb stores just in-frame clones and leaves some out. V, J and clone size are those of that table, while D and trimming were read from the DNA. This table has about 70,000 clones, approximately 90% appearing once. The receptor's source is a human donor in a cohort sampled during active COVID-19. Sequencing was performed on peripheral blood. V and J are TRBV6-1 and TRBJ2-4; possible D gene TRBD2, 5 bases. This chain's CDR3 is CASSEKRAGKNIQYF. Written as DNA, the CDR3 is TGTGCCAGCAGTGAAAAGAGGGCAGGCAAAAACATTCAGTACTTC.